These 28 T cell receptor beta chains were sequenced from one sample in a study of spatial heterogeneity in lung cancer. Time point described: blood at routine non-recurrence follow-up after resection. Whole RNA obtained from tumor, nontumor lung or frozen PBMC underwent sequencing without sorting. TCRdb re-derived calls from the 5' RACE reads in MiXCR, one entry per CDR3 protein. The repertoire includes tens of thousands of distinct CDR3 sequences, more than 6.5% of them detected once, and 35% sits in the top ten. The input for sequencing was PBMCs, taken at follow-up. The receptor source for this set is a female donor with early-stage non-small cell lung cancer.

This clonotype was seen repeatedly, ten times or more. This chain links TRBV13 with TRBJ2-7; possibly TRBD1 or TRBD2 for D (5 bases each). With 3 bases removed from V and 2 bases from J, the gap between germline ends came to 14 bases. Germline loops: CDR1 PRHDT, CDR2 FYEKMQ (reference sequence). The CDR3 extends over 15 amino acids. The CDR3 region is CASSLVTGGTYEQYF. DNA of the CDR3: TGTGCCAGCAGCTTGGTTACTGGGGGAACCTACGAGCAGTACTTC.

This clonotype was recorded at least ten times. The rearrangement links TRBV6-1 to TRBJ2-7; unclear D gene. Germline loops: CDR1 MNHNS, CDR2 SASEGT. CDR3 size: 15 residues. Deletions cut 3 bases from V and 5 bases from J, with 17 bases between. CDR3: CASSEAPYGTNEQYF. In nucleotides, the CDR3 is TGTGCCAGCAGTGAGGCCCCCTATGGTACGAACGAGCAGTACTTC.

This clonotype has only a few counts. The chain joins TRBV7-9 to TRBJ2-7; 7 bases agree with TRBD1. CDR3 size: 14 residues. The trim removed 7 bases at V and 4 bases at J, leaving 10 bases unmatched. Germline V gene data show CDR1 as SEHNR and CDR2 as FQNEAQ (reference sequence). CDR3 bases: TGTGCCAGCACCATGGGGACAGCCCTTTACGAGCAGTACTTC. Translation gives CASTMGTALYEQYF.

This clonotype was picked up many times. The CDR3: CASSLIQGGNNEQFF. The CDR3 coding sequence is TGTGCCAGCAGTTTAATACAGGGAGGTAACAATGAGCAGTTCTTC. The chain combines TRBV12-3 or TRBV12-4 with TRBJ2-1; D is tentatively TRBD1 or TRBD2 (6 bases each). Trimming removed 2 bases from V and 5 bases from J, with 13 bases in between. The CDR3 contains 15 residues.

This clonotype was detected many times. The chain joins TRBV12-3 or TRBV12-4 to TRBJ2-1, with D perhaps matching TRBD1 or TRBD2 (6 bases each). Trimming removed 3 bases at V and 7 bases at J, with 13 bases between. The CDR3 length is 14 residues. The CDR3 protein is CASSFRRGLNEQFF. CDR3 in DNA: TGTGCCAGCAGTTTTAGGAGGGGGTTAAATGAGCAGTTCTTC.

The chain has TRBV2 and TRBJ2-7; D gene unclear. This CDR3 contains 13 residues. Per the germline V gene, CDR1 is SNHLY and CDR2 is FYNNEI. Trimming removed 6 bases at V and 6 bases at J, with 15 bases between. The CDR3 nucleotides read TGTGCCAGCAGCCCTACGGGTTTGGGCGAGCAGTACTTC. Its protein product is CASSPTGLGEQYF.

This clonotype was observed many times. The V call is TRBV10-3, the J call TRBJ1-2; D might be TRBD1 (5 bases). V was cut by 0 bases and J by 4 bases, with 12 bases left in between. CDR1 is ENHRY, CDR2 SYGVKD, per germline. This CDR3 is built from 15 residues. The CDR3 DNA is TGTGCCATCAGTGAGTCGATAGGGGCGGCCTATGGCTACACCTTC. Protein product: CAISESIGAAYGYTF.

The V call is TRBV6-6, the J call TRBJ2-7; 8 bases fit TRBD2. The junction had 13 bases not matched to a gene; V was cut back by 4 bases and J by 2 bases. The CDR3 is 17 amino acids. The germline V gene has CDR1 MNHNY and CDR2 SVGAGI (reference sequence). The chain's CDR3 is CASSSTAPGLDPYEQYF. Here the CDR3 DNA reads TGTGCCAGCAGTTCAACCGCCCCGGGACTAGATCCCTACGAGCAGTACTTC.

This clonotype has a count of ten or more. CDR3 residues: CASSLAAKYEQYF. The CDR3 DNA reads as TGCGCCAGCAGCTTGGCCGCTAAGTACGAGCAGTACTTC. The V call is TRBV5-1, the J call TRBJ2-7, with D unclear. Trimming removed 0 bases from V and 4 bases from J, with 8 bases in between. The length of the CDR3 is 13 residues. Germline V CDR1 and CDR2: SGHRS, YFSETQ.

This clonotype was seen a few times. The J gene is TRBJ1-5, the V gene TRBV6-2 or TRBV6-3; D possibly corresponds to TRBD1 (5 bases). The CDR3 runs to 16 residues. Germline loops: CDR1 MNHEY, CDR2 SVGEGT. Trimming pared 3 bases from V and 10 bases from J, leaving 22 bases between. The CDR3 sequence is CASSYGAGPLSSPQHF. In DNA form, the CDR3 reads TGTGCCAGCAGTTATGGGGCCGGACCGCTTTCGAGCCCCCAGCATTTT.

The V and J genes are TRBV12-3 or TRBV12-4 and TRBJ2-1; the D gene is possibly TRBD1 (6 bases). Trimming stripped 7 bases from V and 5 bases from J, with 15 bases between. CDR3 length: 14 amino acids. The CDR3 spells CASILGTMNNEQFF. CDR3 nucleotides: TGTGCCAGCATCCTCGGGACAATGAACAATGAGCAGTTCTTC.

This clonotype came up many times. The genes are TRBV29-1 and TRBJ2-3; TRBD1 is a possible D gene (5 bases). V lost 7 bases, J lost 0 bases, and 5 bases lay in between. The CDR3 spans 11 residues. From germline, CDR1 is SQVTM and CDR2 ANQGSEA. The CDR3 sequence: CSGQSTDTQYF. The CDR3 DNA reads as TGCAGCGGACAGAGCACAGATACGCAGTATTTT.

This clonotype was observed at least ten times. V and J are TRBV20-1 and TRBJ1-5, with 11 positions matching TRBD1. V trimming: 6 bases; J trimming: 1 base; junction bases outside the gene matches: 2. There are 14 residues in the CDR3. CDR1 is DFQATT, CDR2 SNEGSKA, per germline (reference sequence). This chain's CDR3 is CSARDRGSNQPQHF. The CDR3, as DNA: TGCAGTGCCCGGGACAGGGGGAGCAATCAGCCCCAGCATTTT.

The sample holds a few counts of this clonotype. V and J are TRBV5-1 and TRBJ2-2; maybe TRBD1 (5 bases). Germline V gene data show CDR1 as SGHRS and CDR2 as YFSETQ. The CDR3 is 14 amino acids. V lost 4 bases and J 4 bases, leaving 11 bases between the germline ends. The CDR3 sequence: CASSPGPGTGELFF. For the CDR3, the DNA is TGCGCCAGCAGCCCAGGGCCCGGCACCGGGGAGCTGTTTTTT.

There are many counts of this clonotype. V usage is TRBV5-1 and J usage is TRBJ2-5, with a tentative D call TRBD2 (6 bases). The V end was cut by 3 bases, the J end by 5 bases, with 14 bases between. This CDR3 comprises 14 residues. CDR1 SGHRS and CDR2 YFSETQ come from the germline V gene. The CDR3: CASSSGTPGETQYF. The CDR3 bases are TGCGCCAGCAGCTCCGGGACTCCTGGGGAGACCCAGTACTTC.

At least ten counts were recorded for this clonotype. This sequence joins TRBV28 and TRBJ2-4; the D gene could be TRBD1 or TRBD2 (5 bases each). Trimming pared 3 bases from V and 0 bases from J, leaving 18 bases between. The CDR3 length is 18 residues. Germline lookup yields CDR1 MDHEN and CDR2 SYDVKM. CDR3 DNA sequence: TGTGCCAGCAGTTTTCACATGACACGGGGCCTAGCCAAAAACATTCAGTACTTC. It translates to CASSFHMTRGLAKNIQYF. Combining the CDR3 with reference TRBV28 and TRBJ2-4 gives the whole variable domain DVKVTQSSRYLVKRTGEKVFLECVQDMDHENMFWYRQDPGLGLRLIYFSYDVKMKEKGDIPEGYSVSREKKERFSLILESASTNQTSMYLCASSFHMTRGLAKNIQYFGAGTRLSVL.

The sample holds many counts of this clonotype. The V gene is TRBV3-1, the J gene TRBJ1-6, with D unclear. This CDR3 comprises 15 residues. The germline CDR1 and CDR2 sequences are LGHDT and YNNKEL (reference sequence). V dropped 4 bases and J dropped 9 bases, with 16 bases sitting between them. DNA of the CDR3: TGTGCCAGCAGCCGGGAAGTTGGCTGGCGTTCACCCCTCCACTTT. Its protein product is CASSREVGWRSPLHF.

This clonotype was seen ten or more times. V and J are TRBV5-1 and TRBJ2-4; the D call may be TRBD1 or TRBD2 (5 bases each). This CDR3 is 15 amino acids long. Germline-derived CDR1 and CDR2 are SGHRS and YFSETQ. V lost 5 bases and J 0 bases, leaving 12 bases between the germline ends. CDR3 loop: CASRSGTQAKNIQYF. CDR3 DNA: TGCGCCAGCAGGTCCGGGACCCAAGCCAAAAACATTCAGTACTTC.

This clonotype has a count of ten or more. This sequence joins TRBV5-1 and TRBJ2-2, with 8 bases identical to TRBD1. The V gene end was trimmed by 4 bases and the J gene end by 2 bases; junction bases not matched to a gene: 7. CDR1 and CDR2 from the germline V gene are SGHRS and YFSETQ. The CDR3 loop spans 16 amino acids. The CDR3 nucleotides read TGCGCCAGCAGCGCCAGACAGGGGCTTAACACCGGGGAGCTGTTTTTT. As protein: CASSARQGLNTGELFF.

This clonotype came up a few times. This chain links TRBV6-1 with TRBJ2-7; 7 bases are shared with TRBD1. The germline gives CDR1 MNHNS, CDR2 SASEGT. Trimming took 5 bases from V and 6 from J; bases not matched to a gene: 4. There are 12 residues in the CDR3. CDR3 region: CASSPDRREQYF. CDR3 in DNA: TGTGCCAGCAGTCCGGACAGGCGCGAGCAGTACTTC.

This clonotype was counted at least ten times. The chain couples TRBV20-1 to TRBJ1-2, with D maybe TRBD1 (5 bases). The CDR3 extends over 14 amino acids. V was cut by 2 bases and J by 4 bases, with 14 bases left in between. CDR1 is DFQATT and CDR2 is SNEGSKA in the germline V gene (reference sequence). The CDR3 DNA reads TGCAGTGCTAGACAGTTGGGGGAAGGCTATGGCTACACCTTC. This sequence encodes CSARQLGEGYGYTF.

This clonotype was observed at least ten times. The CDR3 protein is CASSIQQGSFYGYTF. As DNA, the CDR3 is TGTGCCAGCAGCATTCAACAGGGGTCCTTTTATGGCTACACCTTC. This chain uses TRBV5-4 with TRBJ1-2, with 7 bases lining up with TRBD1. The V gene end was trimmed by 4 bases and the J gene end by 5 bases; junction bases not matched to a gene: 11. This CDR3 comprises 15 residues. The germline CDR1 and CDR2 sequences are SGHNT and YYREEE (reference sequence).

In this sample, this clonotype turned up a few times. This sequence joins TRBV29-1 and TRBJ2-5; D not certain. Germline V CDR1 and CDR2: SQVTM, ANQGSEA. V lost 1 base and J 5 bases, leaving 8 bases between the germline ends. The CDR3 covers 12 residues. The CDR3 spells CSVEGGRETQYF. CDR3 coding DNA: TGCAGCGTTGAAGGGGGAAGGGAGACCCAGTACTTC.

The table lists this clonotype with many counts. The genes are TRBV19 and TRBJ1-3; tentatively, D is TRBD1 (5 bases). There are 18 residues in the CDR3. Looked up from germline, CDR1 is LNHDA and CDR2 is SQIVND (reference sequence). Between the trimmed V and J ends, which lost 4 bases and 0 bases, there was a span of 19 bases. CDR3 DNA: TGTGCCAGTAGTACTCGGGCGGCAGGGCCCCTCTCTGGAAACACCATATATTTT. Its translation is CASSTRAAGPLSGNTIYF.

The chain links TRBV12-3 or TRBV12-4 to TRBJ1-3; D is undetermined. V gave up 6 bases and J gave up 1 base, with 10 bases separating them. CDR3 length equals 14 residues. This CDR3 reads CASRSSWSGNTIYF. The CDR3 DNA reads TGTGCCAGCAGATCCTCGTGGTCTGGAAACACCATATATTTT.

Many counts were recorded for this clonotype. A read error may account for a junction end that differs from germline. J is TRBJ2-2 and V is TRBV7-7, with D tentatively TRBD2 (5 bases). Germline V gene sequence: CDR1 SSHAT, CDR2 FNYEAQ (reference sequence). This CDR3 has 15 residues. CDR3 coding DNA: TGTGCTAGCAGCTTAGGGCTGGGAGACACCGGGGAGCTGTTTTTT. This codes for CASSLGLGDTGELFF.

This clonotype showed up many times. The V call is TRBV20-1, the J call TRBJ2-2, with TRBD1 matching over 10 bases. The CDR3 spans 15 residues. Germline-derived CDR1 and CDR2 are DFQATT and SNEGSKA (reference sequence). The trim removed 3 bases at V and 6 bases at J, leaving 7 bases unmatched. The DNA of the CDR3 is TGCAGTGCTAGGCCCGGGACAGGGGAGGCCGGGGAGCTGTTTTTT. The encoded protein is CSARPGTGEAGELFF.

This clonotype has ten or more counts. This sequence joins TRBV5-1 and TRBJ1-1, with TRBD1 as a possible D gene (6 bases). The CDR3 spans 14 residues. V was shortened by 1 base and J by 1 base, with 8 bases between the two germline ends. In germline, CDR1 is SGHRS, CDR2 YFSETQ. CDR3 sequence (DNA): TGCGCCAGCAGCTTGACGACAGGGAACACTGAAGCTTTCTTT. Translating it yields CASSLTTGNTEAFF. The whole variable domain, filled in from reference TRBV5-1 and TRBJ1-1, reads KAGVTQTPRYLIKTRGQQVTLSCSPISGHRSVSWYQQTPGQGLQFLFEYFSETQRNKGNFPGRFSGRQFSNSRSEMNVSTLELGDSALYLCASSLTTGNTEAFFGQGTRLTVV.